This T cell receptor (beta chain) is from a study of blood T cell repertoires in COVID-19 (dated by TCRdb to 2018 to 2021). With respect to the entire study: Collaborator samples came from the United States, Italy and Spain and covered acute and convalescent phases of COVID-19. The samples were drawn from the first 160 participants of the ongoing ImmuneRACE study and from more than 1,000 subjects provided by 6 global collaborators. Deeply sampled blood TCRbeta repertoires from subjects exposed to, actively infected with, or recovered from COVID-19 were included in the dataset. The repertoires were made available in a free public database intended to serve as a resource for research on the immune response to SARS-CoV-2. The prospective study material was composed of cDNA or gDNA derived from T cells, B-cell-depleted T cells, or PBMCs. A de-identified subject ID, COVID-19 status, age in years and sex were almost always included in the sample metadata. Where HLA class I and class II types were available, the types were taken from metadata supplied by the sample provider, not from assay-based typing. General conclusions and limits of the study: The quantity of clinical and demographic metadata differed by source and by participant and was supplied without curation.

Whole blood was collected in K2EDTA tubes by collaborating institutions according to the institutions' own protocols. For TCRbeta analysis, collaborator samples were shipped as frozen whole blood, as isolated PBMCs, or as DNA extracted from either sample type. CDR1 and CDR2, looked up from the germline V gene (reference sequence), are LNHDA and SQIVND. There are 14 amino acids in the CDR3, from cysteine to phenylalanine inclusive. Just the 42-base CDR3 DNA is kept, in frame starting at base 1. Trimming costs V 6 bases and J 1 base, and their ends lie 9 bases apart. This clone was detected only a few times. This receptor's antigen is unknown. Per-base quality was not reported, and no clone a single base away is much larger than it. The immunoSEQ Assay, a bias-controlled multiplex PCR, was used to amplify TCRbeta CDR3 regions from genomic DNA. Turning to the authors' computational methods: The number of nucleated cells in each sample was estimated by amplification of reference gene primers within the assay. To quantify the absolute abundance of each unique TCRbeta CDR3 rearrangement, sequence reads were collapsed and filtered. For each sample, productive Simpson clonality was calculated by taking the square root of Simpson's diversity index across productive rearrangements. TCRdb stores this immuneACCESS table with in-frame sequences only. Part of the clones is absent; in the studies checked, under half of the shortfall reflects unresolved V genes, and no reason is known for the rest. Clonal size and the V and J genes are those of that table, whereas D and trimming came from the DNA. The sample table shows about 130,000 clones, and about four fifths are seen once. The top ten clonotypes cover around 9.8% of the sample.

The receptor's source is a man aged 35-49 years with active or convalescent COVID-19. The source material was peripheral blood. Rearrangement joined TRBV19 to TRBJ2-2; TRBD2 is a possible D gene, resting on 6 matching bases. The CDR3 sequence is CASREGMNTGELFF. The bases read TGTGCCAGTAGGGAGGGCATGAACACCGGGGAGCTGTTTTTT. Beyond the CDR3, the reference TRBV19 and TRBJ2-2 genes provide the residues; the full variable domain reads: DGGITQSPKYLFRKEGQNVTLSCEQNLNHDAMYWYRQDPGQGLRLIYYSQIVNDFQKGDIAEGYSVSREKKESFPLTVTSAQKNPTAFYLCASREGMNTGELFFGEGSRLTVL.